This TCR beta chain was captured in a study of blood T cell repertoires in COVID-19. V lost 0 bases and J 8 bases, leaving 17 bases between the germline ends. Germline assignment: CDR1 LGHNA and CDR2 YSLEER. This CDR3 comprises 16 residues. The age range of participants was about 18 to 95 years, with residence in more than 20 US areas. Assignment of participants to cohorts was predicated upon participant-reported clinical history. Only in-frame clones appear in the TCRdb table, and some are missing; sequencing was by immunoSEQ multiplex PCR. The table includes roughly 200,000 clones, 80% to 90% detected once.

The V call is TRBV4-3, the J call TRBJ2-1, with D perhaps matching TRBD2 (5 bases). The sequence derives from a woman aged 50 to 65 who had been exposed to COVID-19. The sequencing sample was made of PBMCs or T cells enriched from blood (not recorded which). CDR3 in DNA: TGCGCCAGCAGCCAAGAATGGCGGGTTGCTCGGGATGAGCAGTTCTTC. It is translated as CASSQEWRVARDEQFF.